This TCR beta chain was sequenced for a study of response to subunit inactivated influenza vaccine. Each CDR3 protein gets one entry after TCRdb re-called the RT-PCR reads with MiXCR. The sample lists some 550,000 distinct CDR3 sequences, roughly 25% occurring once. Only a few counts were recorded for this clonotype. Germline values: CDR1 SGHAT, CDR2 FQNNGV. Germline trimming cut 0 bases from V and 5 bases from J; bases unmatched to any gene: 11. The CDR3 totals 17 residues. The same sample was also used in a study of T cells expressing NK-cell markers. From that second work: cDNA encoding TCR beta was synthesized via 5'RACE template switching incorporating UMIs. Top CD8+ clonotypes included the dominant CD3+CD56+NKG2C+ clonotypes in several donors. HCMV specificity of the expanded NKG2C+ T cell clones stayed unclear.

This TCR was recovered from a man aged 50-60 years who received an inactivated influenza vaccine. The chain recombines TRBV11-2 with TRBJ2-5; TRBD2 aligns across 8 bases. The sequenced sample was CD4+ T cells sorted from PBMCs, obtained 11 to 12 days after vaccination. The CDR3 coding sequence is TGTGCCAGCAGCTTAGATTTGCCTCGGGGGGGTTTGGAGACCCAGTACTTC. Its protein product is CASSLDLPRGGLETQYF.